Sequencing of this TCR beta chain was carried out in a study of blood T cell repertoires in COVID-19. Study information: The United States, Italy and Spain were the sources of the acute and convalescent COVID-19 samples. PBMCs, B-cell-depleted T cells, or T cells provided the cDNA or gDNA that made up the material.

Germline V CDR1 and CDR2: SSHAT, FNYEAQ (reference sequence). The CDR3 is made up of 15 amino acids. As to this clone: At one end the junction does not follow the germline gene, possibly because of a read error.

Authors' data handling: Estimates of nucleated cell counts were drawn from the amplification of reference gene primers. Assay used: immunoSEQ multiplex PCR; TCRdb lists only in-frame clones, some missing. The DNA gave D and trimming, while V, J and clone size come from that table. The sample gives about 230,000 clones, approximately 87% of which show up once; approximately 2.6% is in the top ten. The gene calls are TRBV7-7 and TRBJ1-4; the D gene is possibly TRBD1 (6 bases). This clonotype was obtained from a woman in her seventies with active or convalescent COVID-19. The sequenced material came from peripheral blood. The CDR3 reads CASSLGGGDNEKLFF. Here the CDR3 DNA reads TGTGCTAGCAGCTTAGGAGGGGGAGATAATGAAAAACTGTTTTTT. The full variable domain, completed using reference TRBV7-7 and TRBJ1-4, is GAGVSQSPRYKVTKRGQDVTLRCDPISSHATLYWYQQALGQGPEFLTYFNYEAQPDKSGLPSDRFSAERPEGSISTLTIQRTEQRDSAMYRCASSLGGGDNEKLFFGSGTQLSVL.